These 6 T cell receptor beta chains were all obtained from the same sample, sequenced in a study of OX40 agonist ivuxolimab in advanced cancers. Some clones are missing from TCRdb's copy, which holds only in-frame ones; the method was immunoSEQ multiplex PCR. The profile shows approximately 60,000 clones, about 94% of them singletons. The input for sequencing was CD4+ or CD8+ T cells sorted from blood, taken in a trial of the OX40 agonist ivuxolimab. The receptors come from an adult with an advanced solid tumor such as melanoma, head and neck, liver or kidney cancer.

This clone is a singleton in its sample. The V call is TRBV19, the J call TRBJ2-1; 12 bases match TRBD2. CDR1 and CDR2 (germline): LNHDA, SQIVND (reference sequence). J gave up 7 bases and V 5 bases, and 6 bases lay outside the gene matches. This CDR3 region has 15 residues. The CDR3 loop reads CASSFLAGGLNEQFF. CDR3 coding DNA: TGTGCCAGTAGTTTCCTAGCGGGAGGGCTAAATGAGCAGTTCTTC.

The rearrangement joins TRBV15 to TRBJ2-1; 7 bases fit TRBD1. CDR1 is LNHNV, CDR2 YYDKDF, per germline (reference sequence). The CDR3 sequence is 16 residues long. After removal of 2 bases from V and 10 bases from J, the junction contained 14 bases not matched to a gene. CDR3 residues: CATSRKHHTGVGEQFF. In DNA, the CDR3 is TGTGCCACCAGCAGAAAACATCACACAGGGGTAGGGGAGCAGTTCTTC.

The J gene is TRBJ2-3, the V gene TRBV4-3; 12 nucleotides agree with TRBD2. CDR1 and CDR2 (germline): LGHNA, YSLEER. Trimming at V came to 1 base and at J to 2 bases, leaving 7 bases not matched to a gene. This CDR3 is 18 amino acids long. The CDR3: CASSQGRLAGAITDTQYF. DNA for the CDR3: TGCGCCAGCAGCCAAGGTCGACTAGCGGGAGCCATCACAGATACGCAGTATTTT.

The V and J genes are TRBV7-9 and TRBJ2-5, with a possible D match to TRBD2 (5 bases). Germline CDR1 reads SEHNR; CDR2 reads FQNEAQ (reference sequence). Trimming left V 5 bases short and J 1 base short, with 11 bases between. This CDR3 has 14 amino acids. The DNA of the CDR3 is TGTGCCAGCAGCCCCCCAGGAGGCCAAGAGACCCAGTACTTC. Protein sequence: CASSPPGGQETQYF.

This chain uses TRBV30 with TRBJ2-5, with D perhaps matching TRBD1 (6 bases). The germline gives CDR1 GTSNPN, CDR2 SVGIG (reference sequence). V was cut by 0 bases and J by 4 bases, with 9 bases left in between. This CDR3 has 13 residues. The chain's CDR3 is CAWSVAGAETQYF. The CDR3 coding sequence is TGTGCCTGGAGTGTAGCAGGGGCAGAGACCCAGTACTTC.

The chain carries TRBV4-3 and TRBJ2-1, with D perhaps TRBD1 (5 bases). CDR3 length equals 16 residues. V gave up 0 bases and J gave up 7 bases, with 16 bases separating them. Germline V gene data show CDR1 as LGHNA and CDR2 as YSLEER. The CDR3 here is CASSQDSQGLTNEQFF. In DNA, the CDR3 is TGCGCCAGCAGCCAAGATAGTCAGGGTCTTACGAATGAGCAGTTCTTC.